The 23 T cell receptor beta chains presented below share a single source sample, sequenced in a study of T-cell reconstitution after alpha-beta-depleted transplantation in children. Preparation of the TCRbeta library used unique molecular identifiers. TCRdb reprocessed the PCR reads via MiXCR and lists one record per CDR3 protein. The sample consists of fewer than 700,000 distinct CDR3 sequences, over 10% of them appearing once. Material: PBMCs, mostly from graft donor cells, obtained 360 days after TCRalphabeta/CD19-depleted stem cell transplant. The source of these receptors is a male patient aged 10 to 17 who had a stem cell transplant for acute myeloid leukemia, so the T cells may come from the graft donor.

The rearrangement links TRBV7-2 to TRBJ2-7; the match to TRBD2 covers 10 bases. With 5 bases clipped from V and 4 bases from J, the junction kept 8 bases outside the gene matches. The CDR3 consists of 15 residues. Germline V gene sequence: CDR1 SGHTA, CDR2 FQGNSA. The CDR3 is CASSRQGLAEYEQYF. DNA for the CDR3: TGTGCCAGCAGCCGTCAAGGACTAGCGGAATACGAGCAGTACTTC.

This clonotype was detected only a few times. The V and J genes are TRBV6-5 and TRBJ1-6; 8 bases are a match to TRBD1. The V and J ends lost 5 bases and 6 bases, in that order; junction bases with no gene match: 6. The CDR3 is 15 residues long. Germline CDR1 is MNHEY and CDR2 is SVGAGI. DNA for the CDR3: TGTGCCAGCAGTCATCGACAGGGGTGTAATTCACCCCTCCACTTT. Residues: CASSHRQGCNSPLHF.

This chain connects TRBV4-2 to TRBJ1-3; 9 nucleotides match TRBD1. The length of the CDR3 is 16 residues. The V and J ends lost 6 bases and 4 bases, in that order; junction bases with no gene match: 10. The germline CDR1 and CDR2 sequences are LGHNA and YNFKEQ. DNA of the CDR3: TGTGCCAGCAGATCTACAGGGGGCGGAATGGGAAACACCATATATTTT. Encoded protein: CASRSTGGGMGNTIYF.

The rearrangement links TRBV3-1 to TRBJ2-1, with D unresolved. Trimming removed 8 bases at V and 3 bases at J, with 11 bases between. The CDR3 contains 13 residues. Germline values: CDR1 LGHDT, CDR2 YNNKEL (reference sequence). CDR3 sequence (DNA): TGTGCCAGCCGGACGCAGAGCTACAATGAGCAGTTCTTC. Its translation: CASRTQSYNEQFF.

At least ten counts were recorded for this clonotype. The J gene is TRBJ2-2, the V gene TRBV6-5; possibly TRBD1 for D (6 bases). Trimming cost V 4 bases and J 1 base, with 10 bases left between them. CDR3 length: 15 residues. Looked up from germline, CDR1 is MNHEY and CDR2 is SVGAGI. The CDR3 sequence: CASSWGLGNTGELFF. The CDR3 region has the DNA TGTGCCAGCAGTTGGGGGCTAGGGAACACCGGGGAGCTGTTTTTT.

This clonotype has a handful of counts. V usage is TRBV20-1 and J usage is TRBJ2-3; TRBD2 agrees at 8 bases. Germline V gene sequence: CDR1 DFQATT, CDR2 SNEGSKA (reference sequence). The CDR3 extends over 13 amino acids. Trimming at V came to 6 bases and at J to 6 bases, leaving 8 bases not matched to a gene. CDR3 sequence: CSAIKTSVDTQYF. The CDR3 nucleotides are TGCAGTGCGATCAAGACTAGCGTCGATACGCAGTATTTT.

This chain joins TRBV5-1 and TRBJ2-1, with 12 nucleotides matching TRBD2. Germline CDR1 and CDR2: SGHRS and YFSETQ. This CDR3 has 15 residues. V shed 0 bases and J 10 bases; nucleotides not matched to a gene: 5. The CDR3 nucleotides are TGCGCCAGCAGCTTGGGTACTAGCGGGAGGACAGAGCAGTTCTTC. This codes for CASSLGTSGRTEQFF. The whole variable domain, filled in from reference TRBV5-1 and TRBJ2-1, reads KAGVTQTPRYLIKTRGQQVTLSCSPISGHRSVSWYQQTPGQGLQFLFEYFSETQRNKGNFPGRFSGRQFSNSRSEMNVSTLELGDSALYLCASSLGTSGRTEQFFGPGTRLTVL.

This clonotype has a handful of counts. This chain uses TRBV7-2 with TRBJ2-1, with 8 bases identical to TRBD2. This CDR3 contains 15 residues. Germline-derived CDR1 and CDR2 are SGHTA and FQGNSA. V shed 5 bases and J 9 bases; nucleotides not matched to a gene: 12. The CDR3 DNA is TGTGCCAGCAGCCCCTTCCGGGGGGGTACGGGTGAGCAGTTCTTC. Protein sequence: CASSPFRGGTGEQFF.

This clonotype was counted at least ten times. The V and J genes are TRBV20-1 and TRBJ2-2; 8 bases line up with TRBD2. Trimming removed 4 bases from V and 5 bases from J; junction bases left unmatched: 6. The CDR3 totals 14 residues. Germline V gives CDR1 DFQATT, CDR2 SNEGSKA (reference sequence). The CDR3 is CSANGSGATGELFF. CDR3 DNA sequence: TGCAGTGCTAACGGTAGCGGGGCAACCGGGGAGCTGTTTTTT.

This clonotype was recorded at least ten times. V is TRBV7-3 and J is TRBJ1-1, with D perhaps TRBD1 (5 bases). V lost 3 bases, J lost 4 bases, and 12 bases lay in between. CDR3 length equals 14 residues. Per the germline V gene, CDR1 is SGHTA and CDR2 is FQGTGA. The CDR3, as DNA: TGTGCCAGCAGCTTGGACGGGGGGGGCACTGAAGCTTTCTTT. This translates into CASSLDGGGTEAFF.

This clonotype turned up a few times. This chain links TRBV29-1 with TRBJ2-7; D remains ambiguous. The CDR3 is 12 residues long. Deletions cut 4 bases from V and 1 base from J, with 8 bases between. CDR1 and CDR2 from the germline V gene are SQVTM and ANQGSEA. CDR3 nucleotide sequence: TGCAGCGTTGGGGAACGATCCTACGAGCAGTACTTC. Protein product: CSVGERSYEQYF.

This clonotype was observed a handful of times. V is TRBV7-2 and J is TRBJ2-7, with TRBD2 matching 14 bases. The length of the CDR3 is 16 residues. Germline V gene lookup returns CDR1 SGHTA and CDR2 FQGNSA. The junction had 11 bases not matched to a gene; V was cut back by 1 base and J by 12 bases. The CDR3 coding sequence is TGTGCCAGCAGCTTAGGCCGGGGACTAGCGGGAGCCCCAGGGTACTTC. It yields the protein CASSLGRGLAGAPGYF.

This rearrangement joins TRBV10-3 to TRBJ2-7; TRBD1 matches at 11 bases. Germline V gene data show CDR1 as ENHRY and CDR2 as SYGVKD. V gave up 4 bases and J gave up 2 bases; unmatched junction bases: 1. This CDR3 region has 14 residues. CDR3 region: CAISVGQGAYEQYF. CDR3 DNA sequence: TGTGCCATCAGTGTGGGACAGGGGGCCTACGAGCAGTACTTC.

This clonotype has just a few counts. The chain employs TRBV6-9 and TRBJ2-7; 7 nucleotides agree with TRBD1. Trimming cost V 3 bases and J 3 bases; bases outside gene matches: 14. Germline-derived CDR1 and CDR2 are MNHGY and SVAAGI. This CDR3 spans 17 amino acids. The CDR3 protein is CASSYPDRDHADYEQYF. Written as DNA, the CDR3 is TGTGCCAGCAGTTACCCTGACAGGGATCATGCCGACTACGAGCAGTACTTC.

This clonotype was seen ten or more times. The chain carries TRBV7-8 and TRBJ1-2; 7 bases agree with TRBD1. This CDR3 has 13 amino acids. Germline-derived CDR1 and CDR2 are SGHVS and FQNEAQ. J gave up 7 bases and V 4 bases, and 6 bases lay outside the gene matches. As DNA, the CDR3 is TGTGCCAGCAGCTCCAGGGACAGAAGTGGCTACACCTTC. It is translated as CASSSRDRSGYTF. The variable domain in full, with the rest retrieved from reference TRBV7-8 and TRBJ1-2, is GAGVSQSPRYKVAKRGQDVALRCDPISGHVSLFWYQQALGQGPEFLTYFQNEAQLDKSGLPSDRFFAERPEGSVSTLKIQRTQQEDSAVYLCASSSRDRSGYTFGSGTRLTVV.

The chain recombines TRBV20-1 with TRBJ2-7; D gene uncertain. Trimming took 2 bases from V and 3 from J, leaving 14 bases between them. Per germline, CDR1 DFQATT and CDR2 SNEGSKA (reference sequence). This CDR3 is 14 amino acids long. DNA of the CDR3: TGCAGTGCTAGATCGGAGATTTCTAACTACGAGCAGTACTTC. It codes for CSARSEISNYEQYF.

The table lists this clonotype with a few counts. This sequence joins TRBV11-1 and TRBJ2-5; 11 nucleotides agree with TRBD2. The CDR3 extends over 18 amino acids. Germline lookup yields CDR1 SGHAT and CDR2 FQDESV (reference sequence). The V segment lost 5 bases and the J segment 4 bases; nucleotides outside the gene matches: 15. The CDR3 region has the DNA TGTGCCAGCAGCCGGGGACTAGCGGCTCCCCATGGAATAGAGACCCAGTACTTC. Encoded protein: CASSRGLAAPHGIETQYF.

CDR3 sequence (DNA): TGTGCCAGCAGCCCTCGGACAGCTCATAGCTCCTACAATGAGCAGTTCTTC. As protein: CASSPRTAHSSYNEQFF. The chain recombines TRBV3-1 with TRBJ2-1, with a possible D match to TRBD1 (6 bases). The CDR3 has 17 residues. V dropped 4 bases and J dropped 0 bases, with 16 bases sitting between them. Germline-derived CDR1 and CDR2 are LGHDT and YNNKEL (reference sequence).

This clonotype was picked up many times. CDR3 coding DNA: TGCAGTGCTAGAAATGGGCGGGAACTCCAAGAGACCCAGTACTTC. This sequence encodes CSARNGRELQETQYF. V and J are TRBV20-1 and TRBJ2-5; D is perhaps TRBD2 (6 bases). V was pared by 2 bases and J by 1 base, with 14 bases between. There are 15 residues in the CDR3. Germline V gives CDR1 DFQATT, CDR2 SNEGSKA (reference sequence).

This clonotype showed up just a few times. The genes are TRBV20-1 and TRBJ2-5, with D uncertain. This CDR3 has 11 residues. Germline CDR1 DFQATT, CDR2 SNEGSKA (reference sequence). The V gene lost 5 bases and the J gene lost 4 bases, with 8 bases spanning the gap. The CDR3 is CSAPDGETQYF. CDR3 DNA sequence: TGCAGTGCTCCCGACGGAGAGACCCAGTACTTC.

V gene TRBV9 combines with J gene TRBJ1-1; D gene ambiguous. Germline V gene data show CDR1 as SGDLS and CDR2 as YYNGEE. The CDR3 has 14 residues. Trimming stripped 1 base from V and 1 base from J, with 8 bases between. CDR3 DNA: TGTGCCAGCAGCGTAAGTGGAGCGAACACTGAAGCTTTCTTT. This sequence encodes CASSVSGANTEAFF.

This clonotype was counted between two and nine times. The rearrangement joins TRBV20-1 to TRBJ1-2; TRBD1 might be the D (5 bases). V was cut by 2 bases and J by 1 base, with 17 bases left in between. This CDR3 spans 16 amino acids. Germline V CDR1 and CDR2: DFQATT, SNEGSKA (reference sequence). The CDR3 spells CSARRVMGVLNYGYTF. CDR3 in DNA: TGCAGTGCTAGAAGGGTGATGGGGGTCCTTAACTATGGCTACACCTTC.

This clonotype was counted a few times. The chain joins TRBV24-1 to TRBJ2-7, with 7 bases lining up with TRBD1. The CDR3 runs 16 residues. Germline V gene sequence: CDR1 KGHDR, CDR2 SFDVKD. After removal of 2 bases from V and 7 bases from J, the junction contained 13 bases not matched to a gene. CDR3 loop: CATSDSWTGSSWEQYF. CDR3 coding DNA: TGTGCCACCAGTGATTCATGGACAGGTTCAAGTTGGGAGCAGTACTTC.